This TCR beta chain was retrieved from a study of Ad26.COV2.S vaccination and SARS-CoV-2 variants. On the study more broadly: A participant enrolled in the COV1001 Ad26.COV2.S trial arm provided the sample. Each vaccinee took Ad26.COV2.S intramuscularly, once or twice 56 days apart. General observations from the study: Spike-specific CD8+ and CD4+ T cell responses reportedly showed substantial breadth after vaccination.

Treatment in this sample: around 19 received Ad26.COV2.S at low or high dose, single or two shots; roughly five received placebo; per-sample allocation not given. It was on day 63 after the first vaccine or placebo injection that samples were taken. V was clipped by 3 bases and J by 2 bases; unmatched bases: 1. Per germline, CDR1 DFQATT and CDR2 SNEGSKA (reference sequence). The CDR3 has 12 residues. About this clone itself: Its antigen is as yet unknown. This sample includes further DNA sequences coding for the same CDR3.

Assay used: immunoSEQ multiplex PCR; TCRdb lists only in-frame clones, some missing. The top ten clones hold about 1.5% of a sample with fewer than 800,000 clones, around 89% of them seen once. This material consisted of peripheral blood, taken in a trial of Ad26.COV2.S vaccine versus placebo. The chain couples TRBV20-1 to TRBJ2-7; TRBD1 agrees at 7 bases. This TCR derives from a person aged 18-65 years who received the Ad26.COV2.S COVID-19 vaccine or a placebo. CDR3 sequence (DNA): TGCAGTGCTAGTGGACAGGCCTACGAGCAGTACTTC. Its translation: CSASGQAYEQYF.